This T cell receptor beta chain was found in a study of T-cell reconstitution after alpha-beta-depleted transplantation in children. The study's findings and limits: Surviving recipient T cells and thymic progenitors produced the high day-60 TCRbeta diversity seen in some patients. About two months after transplant, alpha-beta T cells reportedly came from several hundred expanded graft clones.

Preparation of the TCRbeta library was carried out with unique molecular identifiers. TCRdb passed the PCR reads through MiXCR, listing each CDR3 protein once. The sample lists some 200,000 distinct CDR3 sequences, roughly 9.1% occurring once. The germline V gene encodes CDR1 DFQATT and CDR2 SNEGSKA (reference sequence). Trimming left V 3 bases short and J 5 bases short, with 16 bases between. The length of the CDR3 is 15 residues. This clonotype showed up many times. Its antigen remains unknown. This receptor was obtained from a male patient between 2 and 10 years old who had a stem cell transplant for acute myeloid leukemia, so the T cells may come from the graft donor. Sample: PBMCs, mostly from graft donor cells, taken 360 days after TCRalphabeta/CD19-depleted stem cell transplant. This chain uses TRBV20-1 with TRBJ2-2; D call uncertain. CDR3 bases: TGCAGTGCTAGCGGAGCGCCTGGCCAGACCGGGGAGCTGTTTTTT. Protein sequence: CSASGAPGQTGELFF.